The 9 T cell receptor beta chains reported below all come from one sample, sequenced in a study of OX40 agonist ivuxolimab in advanced cancers. Method: immunoSEQ multiplex PCR; TCRdb's copy keeps in-frame clones and lacks some. The repertoire has over 15,000 clones, around 69% of them found once; the top ten carry roughly a fifth. The source material was CD4+ or CD8+ T cells sorted from blood, sampled in a trial of the OX40 agonist ivuxolimab. These receptors originate from an adult with an advanced solid tumor such as melanoma, head and neck, liver or kidney cancer.

This chain connects TRBV4-2 to TRBJ2-7; the match to TRBD2 covers 14 bases. V lost 5 bases, J lost 7 bases, and 4 bases stayed unmatched. This CDR3 spans 14 amino acids. Germline V lookup: CDR1 LGHNA, CDR2 YNFKEQ. CDR3 residues: CASSGTSGSFEQYF. DNA of the CDR3: TGTGCCAGCAGCGGGACTAGCGGGAGTTTTGAGCAGTACTTC.

This chain uses TRBV27 with TRBJ2-3, with D unclear. Trimming took off 3 bases at V and 4 bases at J, with 5 bases between the two ends. CDR3 length: 12 amino acids. CDR1 MNHEY and CDR2 SMNVEV come from the germline V gene (reference sequence). CDR3 coding DNA: TGTGCCAGCAGTTTCAATTCAGATACGCAGTATTTT. This translates into CASSFNSDTQYF.

The gene calls are TRBV7-6 and TRBJ2-2; no clear D gene. The CDR3 contains 11 residues. The V end lost 7 bases, the J end lost 5 bases, and 5 bases lay between the germline ends. Germline V lookup: CDR1 SGHVS, CDR2 FNYEAQ. In nucleotides, the CDR3 is TGTGCCAGCACCCTTACCGGGGAGCTGTTTTTT. Translating gives CASTLTGELFF.

This clone is medium-sized. J is TRBJ2-5 and V is TRBV28; 9 nucleotides match TRBD1. J gave up 5 bases and V 6 bases, and 7 bases lay outside the gene matches. The CDR3 length is 14 residues. CDR1 MDHEN and CDR2 SYDVKM come from the germline V gene. CDR3 DNA sequence: TGTGCCAGCAGCGTACAGGGGGCAGGGGAGACCCAGTACTTC. Amino acids: CASSVQGAGETQYF.

Notes on this clone: Its ends do not fully match the called genes, so a read error is possible. V and J are TRBV11-2 and TRBJ2-5, with D possibly matching TRBD2 (5 bases). This CDR3 spans 17 amino acids. CDR1 is SGHAT, CDR2 FQNNGV, per germline. The CDR3 DNA is TGCGCCAGCAGCCCTGGACTGGAATGGGGTCGACAAGAGACCCAGTACTTC. Amino acids: CASSPGLEWGRQETQYF.

By proportion, this clone is medium-sized (0.01 to 0.1%). The chain recombines TRBV27 with TRBJ2-5, with TRBD2 matching 8 bases. The CDR3 has 11 residues. Losses at the gene ends were 11 bases for V and 5 bases for J; bases not matched to a gene: 4. Germline-derived CDR1 and CDR2 are MNHEY and SMNVEV (reference sequence). CDR3 region: CAVGGEETQYF. CDR3 nucleotides: TGTGCCGTCGGGGGGGAGGAGACCCAGTACTTC.

Within the sample, this clone is medium-sized (0.01 to 0.1%). The chain combines TRBV27 with TRBJ2-3; the D is unclear. Trimming stripped 2 bases from V and 3 bases from J, with 12 bases between. Germline CDR1 and CDR2: MNHEY and SMNVEV (reference sequence). This CDR3 comprises 15 residues. This CDR3 is CASSLRAPETDTQYF. The CDR3 DNA sequence: TGTGCCAGCAGTTTAAGGGCCCCGGAAACAGATACGCAGTATTTT.

The chain couples TRBV5-5 to TRBJ1-5; unclear D gene. Germline V CDR1 and CDR2: SGHKS, YYEKEE (reference sequence). There are 14 residues in the CDR3. Trimming shortened V by 0 bases and J by 7 bases, and 11 bases separated the two germline ends. The CDR3 is CASSLGGGRQPQHF. In DNA, the CDR3 is TGTGCCAGCAGCTTGGGGGGAGGGCGGCAGCCCCAGCATTTT.

This clone came up once. V and J are TRBV2 and TRBJ2-7; D possibly corresponds to TRBD1 (5 bases). CDR3 length equals 12 residues. V was trimmed by 8 bases and J by 5 bases, leaving 13 bases between them. Germline CDR1 and CDR2: SNHLY and FYNNEI. The CDR3 DNA follows: TGTGCCAGCGAAAGGGGCCCAAACGAGCAGTACTTC. Protein: CASERGPNEQYF.